Listed below are T cell receptor beta chains from one sample, sequenced in a study of T cell repertoires in cytomegalovirus infection. TCRdb independently ran MiXCR on the reads; one entry per CDR3 protein. The sample carries hundreds of thousands of distinct CDR3 sequences, 8% to 10% recorded once. Sequencing input: PBMCs. The receptors were gathered from a human donor in good health (CMV status not recorded). Some clones in this sample may be carry-over from other donors' samples. Each CDR3 is given with its conserved first and last residue. The D gene is left open where the match is weak. Clone size is not always given. Where it is, it says once, few, many or a class for expanded clones.

cdr3_length j_call d_call v_call clone_size cdr3_aa cdr3_nt
16 TRBJ2-2 NA TRBV2 many CASSQGGYLNTGELFF TGTGCCAGCAGTCAAGGGGGTTATCTGAACACCGGGGAGCTGTTTTTT
13 TRBJ2-3 NA TRBV24-1 many CATSDPPTDTQYF TGTGCCACCAGTGATCCTCCCACAGATACGCAGTATTTT
16 TRBJ2-2 TRBD1 TRBV5-5 few CASNPGQETNTGELFF TGTGCCAGCAACCCTGGACAGGAAACGAACACCGGGGAGCTGTTTTTT
18 TRBJ1-5 NA TRBV28 NA CASSFRGGGVGSGQPQHF TGTGCCAGCAGTTTTCGTGGGGGCGGGGTAGGTTCTGGACAGCCCCAGCATTTT
14 TRBJ1-3 NA TRBV12-3/TRBV12-4 NA CASSLASSGNTIYF TGTGCCAGCAGTTTAGCGAGCTCTGGAAACACCATATATTTT
14 TRBJ1-2 NA TRBV7-9 NA CASSLTVGSYGYTF TGTGCCAGCAGCTTAACGGTCGGCTCCTATGGCTACACCTTC
16 TRBJ1-2 TRBD1 TRBV7-2 many CASSSRTGQVSAGYTF TGTGCCAGCAGCTCCCGGACAGGTCAAGTTTCTGCTGGCTACACCTTC
12 TRBJ2-1 NA TRBV19 many CASSYGSNEQFF TGTGCCAGTAGTTACGGAAGCAATGAGCAGTTCTTC
16 TRBJ1-5 NA TRBV12-3/TRBV12-4 many CASSLGWGPSNQPQHF TGTGCCAGCAGTTTAGGATGGGGACCTAGCAATCAGCCCCAGCATTTT
15 TRBJ2-3 TRBD1 TRBV29-1 many CSVEGFQGAGDTQYF TGCAGCGTTGAGGGATTCCAGGGGGCTGGAGATACGCAGTATTTT
14 TRBJ2-3 NA TRBV28 many CASSLGTATDTQYF TGTGCCAGCAGTTTAGGGACGGCCACAGATACGCAGTATTTT
13 TRBJ2-3 NA TRBV7-2 many CASSQMGADTQYF TGTGCCAGCAGCCAGATGGGGGCAGATACGCAGTATTTT
16 TRBJ2-3 TRBD1 TRBV7-8 many CASSYSGTGATDTQYF TGTGCCAGCAGCTACTCCGGGACAGGGGCCACAGATACGCAGTATTTT
16 TRBJ2-2 NA TRBV20-1 many CSARDGASPLAGELFF TGCAGTGCTAGAGATGGGGCCTCACCTCTTGCCGGGGAGCTGTTTTTT
13 TRBJ2-1 TRBD1 TRBV6-6 many CASAGTGGHEQFF TGTGCCAGCGCCGGGACAGGGGGGCATGAGCAGTTCTTC
17 TRBJ1-1 TRBD1 TRBV29-1 many CSVQGGGRLPLNTEAFF TGCAGCGTTCAGGGGGGGGGTCGTTTGCCATTGAACACTGAAGCTTTCTTT
13 TRBJ1-2 TRBD1 TRBV29-1 few CSALGQHNYGYTF TGCAGCGCCCTGGGACAGCATAACTATGGCTACACCTTC
15 TRBJ2-7 TRBD2 TRBV7-6 many CASSAGGGASHEQYF TGTGCCAGCAGCGCCGGGGGGGGCGCCTCGCACGAGCAGTACTTC
17 TRBJ1-5 NA TRBV28 many CASSLRQVYYRDQPQHF TGTGCCAGCAGTTTGAGACAGGTATACTACCGGGATCAGCCCCAGCATTTT
13 TRBJ2-7 NA TRBV29-1 NA CSVAPAATYEQYF TGCAGCGTAGCGCCGGCAGCGACCTACGAGCAGTACTTC
13 TRBJ2-7 NA TRBV12-3/TRBV12-4 many CASTDSNRYEQYF TGTGCCAGCACGGACTCAAATCGGTACGAGCAGTACTTC